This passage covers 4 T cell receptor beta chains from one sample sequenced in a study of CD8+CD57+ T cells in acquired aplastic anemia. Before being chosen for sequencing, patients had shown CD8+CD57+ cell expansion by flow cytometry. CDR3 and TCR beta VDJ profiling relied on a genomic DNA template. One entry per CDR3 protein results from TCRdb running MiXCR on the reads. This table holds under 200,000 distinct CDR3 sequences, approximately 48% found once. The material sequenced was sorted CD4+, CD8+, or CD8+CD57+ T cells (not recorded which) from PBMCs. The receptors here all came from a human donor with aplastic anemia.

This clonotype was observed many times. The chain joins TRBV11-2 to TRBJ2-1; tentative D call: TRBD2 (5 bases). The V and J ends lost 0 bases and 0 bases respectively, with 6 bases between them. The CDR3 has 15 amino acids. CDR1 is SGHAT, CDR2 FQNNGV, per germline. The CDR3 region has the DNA TGTGCCAGCAGCTTAGAGGGGAGCTCCTACAATGAGCAGTTCTTC. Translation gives CASSLEGSSYNEQFF. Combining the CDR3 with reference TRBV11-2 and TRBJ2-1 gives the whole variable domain EAGVAQSPRYKIIEKRQSVAFWCNPISGHATLYWYQQILGQGPKLLIQFQNNGVVDDSQLPKDRFSAERLKGVDSTLKIQPAKLEDSAVYLCASSLEGSSYNEQFFGPGTRLTVL.

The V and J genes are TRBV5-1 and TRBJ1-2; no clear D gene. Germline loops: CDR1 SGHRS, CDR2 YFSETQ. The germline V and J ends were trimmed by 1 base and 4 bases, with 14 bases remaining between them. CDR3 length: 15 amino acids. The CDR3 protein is CASSLQIGEAYGYTF. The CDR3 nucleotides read TGCGCCAGCAGCTTGCAAATCGGGGAGGCCTATGGCTACACCTTC.

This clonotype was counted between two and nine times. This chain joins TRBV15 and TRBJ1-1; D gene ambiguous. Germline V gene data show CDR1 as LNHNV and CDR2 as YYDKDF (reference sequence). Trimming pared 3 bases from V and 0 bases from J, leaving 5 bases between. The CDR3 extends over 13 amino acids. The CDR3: CATSSTLNTEAFF. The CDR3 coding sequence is TGTGCCACCAGCAGTACGTTGAACACTGAAGCTTTCTTT.

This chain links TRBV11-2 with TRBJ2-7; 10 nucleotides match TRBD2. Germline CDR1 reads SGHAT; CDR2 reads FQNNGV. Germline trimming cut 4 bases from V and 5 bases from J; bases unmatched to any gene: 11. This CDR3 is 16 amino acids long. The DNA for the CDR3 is TGTGCCAGCAGCTACGTAGCGGGGGGCCTCAGCGACGAGCAGTACTTC. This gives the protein CASSYVAGGLSDEQYF.